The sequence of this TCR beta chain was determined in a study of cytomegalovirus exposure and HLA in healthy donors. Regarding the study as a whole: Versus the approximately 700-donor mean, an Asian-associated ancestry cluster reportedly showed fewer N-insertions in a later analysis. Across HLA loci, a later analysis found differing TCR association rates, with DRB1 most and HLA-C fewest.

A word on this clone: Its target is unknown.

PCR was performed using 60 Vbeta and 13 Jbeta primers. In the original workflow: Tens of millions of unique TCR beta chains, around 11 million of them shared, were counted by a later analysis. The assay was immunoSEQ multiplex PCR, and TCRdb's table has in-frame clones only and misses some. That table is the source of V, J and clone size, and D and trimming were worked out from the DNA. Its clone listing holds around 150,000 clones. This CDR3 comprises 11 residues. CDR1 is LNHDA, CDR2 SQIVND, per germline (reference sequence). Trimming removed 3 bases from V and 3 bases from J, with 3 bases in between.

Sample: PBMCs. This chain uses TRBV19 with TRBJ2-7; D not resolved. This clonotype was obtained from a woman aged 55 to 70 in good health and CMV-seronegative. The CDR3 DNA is TGTGCCAGTAGTATCAACTACGAGCAGTACTTC. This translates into CASSINYEQYF.